The sequence of this T cell receptor beta chain was determined in a study of identifying expanded T cells in peripheral blood. Sequencing was performed with immunoSEQ multiplex PCR; in TCRdb, only in-frame clones are kept and a portion is missing. The data show 60,000 to 80,000 clones, with 85% to 90% seen just once and 3% to 4% held by the top ten. In the case of this clone: Its antigen is currently unknown.

Whole-study results and caveats: Variance in clone template counts between two-week samples significantly increased with total template count across all healthy donors. Differentially abundant clones: about 1.2 between replicates, about 16 at approximately 13 days, 19 to 20 at four.

This CDR3 spans 18 amino acids. The TCR originated in a person between 18 and 70 years old in good health. The genes are TRBV21-1 and TRBJ2-3. TRBV21-1 is a pseudogene segment. Source material: blood. Written as DNA, the CDR3 is TGTGCCAGCAGCAAACCTACGCTAGAGAGGGGAGGCACAGATACGCAGTATTTT. It specifies CASSKPTLERGGTDTQYF.